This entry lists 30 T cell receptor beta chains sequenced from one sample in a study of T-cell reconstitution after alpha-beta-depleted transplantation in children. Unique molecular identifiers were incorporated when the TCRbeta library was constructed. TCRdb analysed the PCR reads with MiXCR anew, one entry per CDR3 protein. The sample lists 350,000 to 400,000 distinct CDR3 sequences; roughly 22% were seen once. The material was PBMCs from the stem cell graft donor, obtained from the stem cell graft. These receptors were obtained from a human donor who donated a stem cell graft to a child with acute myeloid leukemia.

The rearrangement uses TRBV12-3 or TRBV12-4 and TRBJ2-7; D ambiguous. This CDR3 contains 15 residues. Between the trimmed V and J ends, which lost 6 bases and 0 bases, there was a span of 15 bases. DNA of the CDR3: TGTGCCAGCAGCCCACGCCTGGAGAGCTCCTACGAGCAGTACTTC. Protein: CASSPRLESSYEQYF.

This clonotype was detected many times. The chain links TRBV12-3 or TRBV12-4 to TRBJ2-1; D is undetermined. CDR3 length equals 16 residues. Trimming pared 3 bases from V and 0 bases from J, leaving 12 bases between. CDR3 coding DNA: TGTGCCAGCAGTTTTGATGGGCAACACTCCTACAATGAGCAGTTCTTC. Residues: CASSFDGQHSYNEQFF.

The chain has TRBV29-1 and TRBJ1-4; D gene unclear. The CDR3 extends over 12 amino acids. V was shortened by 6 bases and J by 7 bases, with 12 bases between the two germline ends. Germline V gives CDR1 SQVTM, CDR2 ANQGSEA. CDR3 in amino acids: CSVIDVGEKLFF. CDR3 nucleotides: TGCAGCGTCATCGATGTGGGTGAAAAACTGTTTTTT.

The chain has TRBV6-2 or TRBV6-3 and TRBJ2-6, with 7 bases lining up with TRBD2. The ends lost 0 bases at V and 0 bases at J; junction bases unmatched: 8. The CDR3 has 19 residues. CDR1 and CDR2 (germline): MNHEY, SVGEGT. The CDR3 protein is CASSYSPGGTISGANVLTF. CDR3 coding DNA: TGTGCCAGCAGTTACTCCCCCGGGGGGACCATCTCTGGGGCCAACGTCCTGACTTTC.

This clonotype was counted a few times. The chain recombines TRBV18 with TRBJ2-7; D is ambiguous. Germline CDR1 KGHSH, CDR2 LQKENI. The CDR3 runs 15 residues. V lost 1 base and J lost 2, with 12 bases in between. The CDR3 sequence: CASSPLASTTYEQYF. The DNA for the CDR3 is TGTGCCAGCTCACCACTAGCTTCCACAACCTACGAGCAGTACTTC.

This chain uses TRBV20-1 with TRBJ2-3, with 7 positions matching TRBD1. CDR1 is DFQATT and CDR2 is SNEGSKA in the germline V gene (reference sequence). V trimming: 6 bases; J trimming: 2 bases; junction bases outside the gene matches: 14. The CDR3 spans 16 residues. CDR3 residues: CSASNYRGTHTDTQYF. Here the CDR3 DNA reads TGCAGTGCCTCTAATTACAGGGGAACTCACACAGATACGCAGTATTTT.

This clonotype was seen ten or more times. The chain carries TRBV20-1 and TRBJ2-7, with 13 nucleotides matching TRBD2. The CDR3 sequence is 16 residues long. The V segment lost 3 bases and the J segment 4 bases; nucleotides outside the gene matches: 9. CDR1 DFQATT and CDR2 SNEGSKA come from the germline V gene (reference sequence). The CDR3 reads CSASGLAGEFGYEQYF. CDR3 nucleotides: TGCAGTGCTAGCGGACTAGCGGGAGAATTCGGGTACGAGCAGTACTTC.

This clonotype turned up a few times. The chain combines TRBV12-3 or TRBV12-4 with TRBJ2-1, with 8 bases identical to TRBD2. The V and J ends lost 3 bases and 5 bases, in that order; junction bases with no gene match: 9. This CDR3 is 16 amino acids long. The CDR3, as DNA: TGTGCCAGCAGTTTGTTGTCGGGAGGGCCGAACAATGAGCAGTTCTTC. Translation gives CASSLLSGGPNNEQFF.

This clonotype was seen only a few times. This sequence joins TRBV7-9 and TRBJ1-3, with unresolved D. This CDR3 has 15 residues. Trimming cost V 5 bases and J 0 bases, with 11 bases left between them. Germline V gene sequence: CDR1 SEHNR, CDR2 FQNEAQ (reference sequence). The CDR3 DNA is TGTGCCAGCAGCCAGCCCCAAATCTCTGGAAACACCATATATTTT. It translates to CASSQPQISGNTIYF.

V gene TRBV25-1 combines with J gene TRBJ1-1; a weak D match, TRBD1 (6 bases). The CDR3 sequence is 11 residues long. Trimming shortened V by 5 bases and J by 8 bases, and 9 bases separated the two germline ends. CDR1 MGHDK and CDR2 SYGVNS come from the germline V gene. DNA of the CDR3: TGTGCCAGCAGTTTTACAGGGGAAGCTTTCTTT. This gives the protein CASSFTGEAFF.

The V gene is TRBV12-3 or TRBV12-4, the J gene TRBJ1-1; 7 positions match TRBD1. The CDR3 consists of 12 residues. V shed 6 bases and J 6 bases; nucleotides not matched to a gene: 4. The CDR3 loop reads CASSLTGAEAFF. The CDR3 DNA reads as TGTGCCAGCAGCCTAACAGGGGCTGAAGCTTTCTTT.

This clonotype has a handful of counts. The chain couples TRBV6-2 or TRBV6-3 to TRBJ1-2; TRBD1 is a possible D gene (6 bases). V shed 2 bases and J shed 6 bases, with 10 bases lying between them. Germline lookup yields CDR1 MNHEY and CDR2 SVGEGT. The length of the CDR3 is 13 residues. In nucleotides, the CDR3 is TGTGCCAGCAGTTACGGGACACCGGATGGCTACACCTTC. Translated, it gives CASSYGTPDGYTF.

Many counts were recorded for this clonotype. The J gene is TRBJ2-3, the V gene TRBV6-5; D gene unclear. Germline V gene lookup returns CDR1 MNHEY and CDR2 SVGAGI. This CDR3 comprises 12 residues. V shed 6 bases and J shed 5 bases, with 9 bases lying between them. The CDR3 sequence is CASSRNRDTQYF. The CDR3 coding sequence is TGTGCCAGCAGCAGAAACAGAGATACGCAGTATTTT.

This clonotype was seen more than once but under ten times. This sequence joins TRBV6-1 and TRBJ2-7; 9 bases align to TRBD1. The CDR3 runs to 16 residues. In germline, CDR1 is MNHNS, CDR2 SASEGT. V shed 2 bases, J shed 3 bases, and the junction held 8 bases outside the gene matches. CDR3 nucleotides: TGTGCCAGCAGTGAAACTCCGGGACAGGGATACTACGAGCAGTACTTC. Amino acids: CASSETPGQGYYEQYF.

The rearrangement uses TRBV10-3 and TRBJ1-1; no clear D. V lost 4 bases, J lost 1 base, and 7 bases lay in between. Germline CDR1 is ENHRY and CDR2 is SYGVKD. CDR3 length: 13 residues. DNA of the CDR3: TGTGCCATCAGTGGTGACAAGAACACTGAAGCTTTCTTT. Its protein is CAISGDKNTEAFF.

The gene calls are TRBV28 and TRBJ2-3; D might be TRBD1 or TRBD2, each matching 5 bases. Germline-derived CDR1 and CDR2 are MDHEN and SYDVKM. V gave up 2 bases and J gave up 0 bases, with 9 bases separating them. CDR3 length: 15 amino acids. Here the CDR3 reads CASSLNGGSTDTQYF. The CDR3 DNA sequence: TGTGCCAGCAGTTTAAATGGGGGTAGCACAGATACGCAGTATTTT.

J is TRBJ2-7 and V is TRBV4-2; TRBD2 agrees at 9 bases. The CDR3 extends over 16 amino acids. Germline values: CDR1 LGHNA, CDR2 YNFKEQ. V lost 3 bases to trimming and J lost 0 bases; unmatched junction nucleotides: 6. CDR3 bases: TGTGCCAGCAGCCAGGCTAGCGGGGACAGCTCCTACGAGCAGTACTTC. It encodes CASSQASGDSSYEQYF.

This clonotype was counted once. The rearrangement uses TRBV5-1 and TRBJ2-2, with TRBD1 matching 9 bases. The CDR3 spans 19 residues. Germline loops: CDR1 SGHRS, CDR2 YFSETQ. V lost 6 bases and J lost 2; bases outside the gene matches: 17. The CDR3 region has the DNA TGCGCCAGCACCTATATACCGACGGGACAGGGCAAAAACACCGGGGAGCTGTTTTTT. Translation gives CASTYIPTGQGKNTGELFF.

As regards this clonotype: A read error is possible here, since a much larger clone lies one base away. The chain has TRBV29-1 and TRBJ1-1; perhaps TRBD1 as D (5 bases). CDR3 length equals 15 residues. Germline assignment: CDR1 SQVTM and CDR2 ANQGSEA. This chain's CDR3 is CGVRGPRRDETEAFF. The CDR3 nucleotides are TGCGGCGTGAGGGGCCCACGCAGGGATGAGACTGAAGCTTTCTTT.

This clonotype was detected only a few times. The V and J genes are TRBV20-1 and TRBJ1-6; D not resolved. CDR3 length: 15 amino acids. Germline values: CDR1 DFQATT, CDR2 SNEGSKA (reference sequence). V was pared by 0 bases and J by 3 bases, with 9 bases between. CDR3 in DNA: TGCAGTGCTAGAGATATGGGGAGCTATAATTCACCCCTCCACTTT. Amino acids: CSARDMGSYNSPLHF.

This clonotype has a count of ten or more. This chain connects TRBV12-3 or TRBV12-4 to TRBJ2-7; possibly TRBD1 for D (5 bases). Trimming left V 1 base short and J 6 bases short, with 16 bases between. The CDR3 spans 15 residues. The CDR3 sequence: CASSLGQGRGREQYF. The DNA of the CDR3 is TGTGCCAGCAGTTTAGGGCAGGGAAGGGGCCGCGAGCAGTACTTC.

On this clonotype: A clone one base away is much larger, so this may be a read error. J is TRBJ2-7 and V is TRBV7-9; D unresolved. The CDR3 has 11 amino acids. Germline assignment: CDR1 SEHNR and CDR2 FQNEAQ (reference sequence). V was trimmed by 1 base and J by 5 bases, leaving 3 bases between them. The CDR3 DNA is TGTGCCAGCAGCTTAGATAACGAGCAGTACTTC. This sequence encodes CASSLDNEQYF.

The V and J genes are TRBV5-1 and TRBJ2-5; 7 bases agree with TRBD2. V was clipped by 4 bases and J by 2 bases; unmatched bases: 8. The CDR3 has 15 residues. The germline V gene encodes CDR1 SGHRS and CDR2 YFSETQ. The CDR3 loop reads CASSPTTSPQETQYF. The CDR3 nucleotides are TGCGCCAGCAGCCCAACGACTAGCCCTCAAGAGACCCAGTACTTC. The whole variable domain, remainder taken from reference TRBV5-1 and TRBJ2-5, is KAGVTQTPRYLIKTRGQQVTLSCSPISGHRSVSWYQQTPGQGLQFLFEYFSETQRNKGNFPGRFSGRQFSNSRSEMNVSTLELGDSALYLCASSPTTSPQETQYFGPGTRLLVL.

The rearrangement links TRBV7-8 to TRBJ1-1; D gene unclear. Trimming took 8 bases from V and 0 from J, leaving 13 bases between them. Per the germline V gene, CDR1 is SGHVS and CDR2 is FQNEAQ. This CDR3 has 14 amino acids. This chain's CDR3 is CASGSRVMNTEAFF. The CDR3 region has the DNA TGTGCCAGCGGGAGCAGAGTAATGAACACTGAAGCTTTCTTT. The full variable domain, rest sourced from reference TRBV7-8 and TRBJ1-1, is GAGVSQSPRYKVAKRGQDVALRCDPISGHVSLFWYQQALGQGPEFLTYFQNEAQLDKSGLPSDRFFAERPEGSVSTLKIQRTQQEDSAVYLCASGSRVMNTEAFFGQGTRLTVV.

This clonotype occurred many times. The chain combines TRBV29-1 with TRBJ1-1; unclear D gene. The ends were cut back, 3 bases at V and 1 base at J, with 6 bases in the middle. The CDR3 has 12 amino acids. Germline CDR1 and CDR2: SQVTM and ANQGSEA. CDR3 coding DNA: TGCAGCGTTGAGAGGGCGAACACTGAAGCTTTCTTT. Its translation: CSVERANTEAFF.

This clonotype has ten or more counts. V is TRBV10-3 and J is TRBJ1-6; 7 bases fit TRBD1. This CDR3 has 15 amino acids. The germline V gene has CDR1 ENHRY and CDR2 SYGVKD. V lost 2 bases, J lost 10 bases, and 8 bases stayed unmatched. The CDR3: CAISEKRGLQSPLHF. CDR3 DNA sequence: TGTGCCATCAGTGAGAAGAGGGGGCTGCAATCACCCCTCCACTTT.

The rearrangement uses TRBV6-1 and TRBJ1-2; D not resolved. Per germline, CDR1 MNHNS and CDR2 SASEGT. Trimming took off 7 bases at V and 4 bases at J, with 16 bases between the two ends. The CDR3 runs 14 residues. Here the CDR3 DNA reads TGTGCCAGCAAAGGCGGGTATGCTTCCTATGGCTACACCTTC. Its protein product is CASKGGYASYGYTF.

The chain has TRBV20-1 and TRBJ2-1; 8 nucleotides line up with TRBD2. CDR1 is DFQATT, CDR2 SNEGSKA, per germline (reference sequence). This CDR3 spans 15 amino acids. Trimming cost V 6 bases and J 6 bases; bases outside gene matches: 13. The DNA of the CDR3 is TGCAGTGCCAGCTTAGGGGCGGGAGGCGGCAATGAGCAGTTCTTC. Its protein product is CSASLGAGGGNEQFF.

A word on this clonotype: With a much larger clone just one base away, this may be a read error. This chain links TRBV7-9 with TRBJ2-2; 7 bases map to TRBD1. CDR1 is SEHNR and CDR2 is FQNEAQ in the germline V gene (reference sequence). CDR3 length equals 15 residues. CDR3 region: CASSLGQMNTGQLFF. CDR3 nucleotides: TGTGCCAGCAGCCTGGGACAGATGAACACCGGGCAGCTGTTTTTT.

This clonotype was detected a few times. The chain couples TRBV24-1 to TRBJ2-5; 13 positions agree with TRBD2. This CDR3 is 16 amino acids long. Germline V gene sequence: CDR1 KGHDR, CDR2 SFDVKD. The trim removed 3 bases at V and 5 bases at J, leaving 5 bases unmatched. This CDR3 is CATSDTQLAGGETQYF. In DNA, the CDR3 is TGTGCCACCAGTGATACGCAACTAGCGGGAGGGGAGACCCAGTACTTC.